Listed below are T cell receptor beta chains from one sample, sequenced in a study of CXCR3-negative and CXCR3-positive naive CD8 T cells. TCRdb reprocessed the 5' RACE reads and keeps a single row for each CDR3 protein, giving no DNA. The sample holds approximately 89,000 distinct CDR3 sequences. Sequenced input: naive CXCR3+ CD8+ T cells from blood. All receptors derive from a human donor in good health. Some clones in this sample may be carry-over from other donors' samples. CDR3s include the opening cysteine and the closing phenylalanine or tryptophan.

CDR3aa: CSASFGGAYEQYF
j_gene: TRBJ2-7
v_gene: TRBV20-1
len: 13

CDR3aa: CAIRGRVTSGVPPHNEQFF
j_gene: TRBJ2-1
v_gene: TRBV10-3
len: 19

CDR3aa: CASSLPGQIDTDTQYF
j_gene: TRBJ2-3
v_gene: TRBV5-5
len: 16

CDR3aa: CASSLAGGGKPYNEQFF
j_gene: TRBJ2-1
v_gene: TRBV7-6
len: 17

CDR3aa: CSVQENTEAFF
j_gene: TRBJ1-1
v_gene: TRBV29-1
len: 11

CDR3aa: CASSQPQGGGYGYTF
j_gene: TRBJ1-2
v_gene: TRBV12-3/TRBV12-4
len: 15

CDR3aa: CASSRTSEATQYF
j_gene: TRBJ2-5
v_gene: TRBV12-3/TRBV12-4
len: 13

CDR3aa: CASSDRGTQYF
j_gene: TRBJ2-5
v_gene: TRBV12-3/TRBV12-4
len: 11

CDR3aa: CASSFGTASSYEQYF
j_gene: TRBJ2-7
v_gene: TRBV7-6
len: 15

CDR3aa: CSVEGSGTGYEQYF
j_gene: TRBJ2-7
v_gene: TRBV29-1
len: 14

CDR3aa: CASSLSGGRTYNEQFF
j_gene: TRBJ2-1
v_gene: TRBV4-1
len: 16

CDR3aa: CASSSQTSFYEQYF
j_gene: TRBJ2-7
v_gene: TRBV5-6
len: 14

CDR3aa: CASSLSGTGRYEQYF
j_gene: TRBJ2-7
v_gene: TRBV7-2
len: 15

CDR3aa: CASRPETTYEQYF
j_gene: TRBJ2-7
v_gene: TRBV7-9
len: 13

CDR3aa: CASSQMASEVDEQFF
j_gene: TRBJ2-1
v_gene: TRBV4-2
len: 15

CDR3aa: CASSPDHTSSPYNEQFF
j_gene: TRBJ2-1
v_gene: TRBV4-3
len: 17

CDR3aa: CASSASQGRQPQHF
j_gene: TRBJ1-5
v_gene: TRBV21-1
len: 14

CDR3aa: CASSLLPETQYF
j_gene: TRBJ2-5
v_gene: TRBV7-9
len: 12

CDR3aa: CSARDWASSDRVNYGYTF
j_gene: TRBJ1-2
v_gene: TRBV20-1
len: 18

CDR3aa: CASSFFRRRGDDNERFF
j_gene: TRBJ2-1
v_gene: TRBV28
len: 17

CDR3aa: CASSDGQGTDTQYF
j_gene: TRBJ2-3
v_gene: TRBV2
len: 14

CDR3aa: CASSLEGVPYEQYF
j_gene: TRBJ2-7
v_gene: TRBV5-1
len: 14

CDR3aa: CASSQEKGGSYEQYF
j_gene: TRBJ2-7
v_gene: TRBV4-2
len: 15

CDR3aa: CASSYGGGEYNEQFF
j_gene: TRBJ2-1
v_gene: TRBV28
len: 15

CDR3aa: CASLISPGVNTQYF
j_gene: TRBJ2-3
v_gene: TRBV6-6
len: 14

CDR3aa: CASSPGLAGYEQYF
j_gene: TRBJ2-7
v_gene: TRBV5-1
len: 14

CDR3aa: CASSVTGGTNEKLFF
j_gene: TRBJ1-4
v_gene: TRBV9
len: 15

CDR3aa: CASSLGVNTGELFF
j_gene: TRBJ2-2
v_gene: TRBV28
len: 14

CDR3aa: CASSPGGAYEQYF
j_gene: TRBJ2-7
v_gene: TRBV13
len: 13

CDR3aa: CASSYRDYYEQYF
j_gene: TRBJ2-7
v_gene: TRBV6-2/TRBV6-3
len: 13

CDR3aa: CASSYSKRGAYADTQYF
j_gene: TRBJ2-3
v_gene: TRBV6-5
len: 17

CDR3aa: CASRPPPAGAPNEQFF
j_gene: TRBJ2-1
v_gene: TRBV7-6
len: 16

CDR3aa: CASSLLTERGWYNEQFF
j_gene: TRBJ2-1
v_gene: TRBV7-9
len: 17

CDR3aa: CASSREADTQYF
j_gene: TRBJ2-3
v_gene: TRBV13
len: 12

CDR3aa: CASSGQGADYGYTF
j_gene: TRBJ1-2
v_gene: TRBV14
len: 14

CDR3aa: CASSLGGDYNEQFF
j_gene: TRBJ2-1
v_gene: TRBV5-1
len: 14

CDR3aa: CASSFEGQGIQYF
j_gene: TRBJ2-7
v_gene: TRBV28
len: 13

CDR3aa: CASSLVVSAHEQFF
j_gene: TRBJ2-1
v_gene: TRBV7-2
len: 14

CDR3aa: CASSPGVYQLGDEKLFF
j_gene: TRBJ1-4
v_gene: TRBV7-2
len: 17

CDR3aa: CSARGLAGDYEQYF
j_gene: TRBJ2-7
v_gene: TRBV20-1
len: 14

CDR3aa: CASSEMGRNNEQFF
j_gene: TRBJ2-1
v_gene: TRBV6-1
len: 14

CDR3aa: CASSLGGIDTQYF
j_gene: TRBJ2-3
v_gene: TRBV7-6
len: 13

CDR3aa: CAISERRGGVTDTQYF
j_gene: TRBJ2-3
v_gene: TRBV10-3
len: 16

CDR3aa: CASSPPGSTDTQYF
j_gene: TRBJ2-3
v_gene: TRBV6-2/TRBV6-3
len: 14

CDR3aa: CASSQDRLTGTGELFF
j_gene: TRBJ2-2
v_gene: TRBV4-3
len: 16

CDR3aa: CASSGTRTEVLWNEQFF
j_gene: TRBJ2-1
v_gene: TRBV25-1
len: 17

CDR3aa: CASSAVDGGYGYTF
j_gene: TRBJ1-2
v_gene: TRBV14
len: 14

CDR3aa: CASSQEGGGAFNIQYF
j_gene: TRBJ2-4
v_gene: TRBV9
len: 16

CDR3aa: CASRPDRNTEAFF
j_gene: TRBJ1-1
v_gene: TRBV7-9
len: 13

CDR3aa: CASSLGAENGQFF
j_gene: TRBJ2-1
v_gene: TRBV11-3
len: 13

CDR3aa: CASGLTGDSYEQYF
j_gene: TRBJ2-7
v_gene: TRBV28
len: 14

CDR3aa: CASSPGDPEQFF
j_gene: TRBJ2-1
v_gene: TRBV7-2
len: 12

CDR3aa: CASSSGLAIWTDTQYF
j_gene: TRBJ2-3
v_gene: TRBV28
len: 16

CDR3aa: CASSQSGLAHEQFF
j_gene: TRBJ2-1
v_gene: TRBV4-2
len: 14

CDR3aa: CASSLGQQQYF
j_gene: TRBJ2-7
v_gene: TRBV12-3/TRBV12-4
len: 11

CDR3aa: CASSPREYSTDTQYF
j_gene: TRBJ2-3
v_gene: TRBV7-2
len: 15

CDR3aa: CASKTGQGTYEQYF
j_gene: TRBJ2-7
v_gene: TRBV5-1
len: 14

CDR3aa: CASSLALGRGQYEQYF
j_gene: TRBJ2-7
v_gene: TRBV5-1
len: 16

CDR3aa: CASSFTGLAGRNTGELFF
j_gene: TRBJ2-2
v_gene: TRBV5-1
len: 18

CDR3aa: CASSLTLQGARNTEAFF
j_gene: TRBJ1-1
v_gene: TRBV5-1
len: 17